The 7 T cell receptor beta chains given below trace back to one sample, sequenced in a study of blood T cell repertoires in COVID-19. The method was immunoSEQ multiplex PCR; TCRdb's version includes in-frame clones alone and lacks a portion of them. In the table there are some 220,000 clones, 80% to 95% of which are singletons. The sample consisted of peripheral blood. The receptors were gathered from a man aged 25 to 45 with COVID-19, enrolled during active disease.

As DNA, the CDR3 is TGTGCCAGCAGCTTAGCAGGGAGGGTGCCTAATGAAAAACTGTTTTTT. Its translation is CASSLAGRVPNEKLFF. The V gene is TRBV7-2, the J gene TRBJ1-4; the D is unclear. The CDR3 runs to 16 residues. Per germline, CDR1 SGHTA and CDR2 FQGNSA. Between the trimmed V and J ends, which lost 0 bases and 3 bases, there was a span of 11 bases.

This clone has a single count. The chain links TRBV10-3 to TRBJ2-2; 10 nucleotides match TRBD2. Trimming removed 2 bases from V and 0 bases from J; junction bases left unmatched: 3. Germline CDR1 is ENHRY and CDR2 is SYGVKD. The CDR3 consists of 17 residues. CDR3 nucleotides: TGTGCCATCAGTGAGAGGAGCGGGGGGGCGAACACCGGGGAGCTGTTTTTT. Amino acids: CAISERSGGANTGELFF.

The rearrangement links TRBV10-3 to TRBJ2-2, with TRBD2 matching 9 bases. Germline V CDR1 and CDR2: ENHRY, SYGVKD. This CDR3 region has 15 residues. The trim removed 4 bases at V and 3 bases at J, leaving 3 bases unmatched. In nucleotides, the CDR3 is TGTGCCATCAGTGTAGCTAGCGGGGACACCGGGGAGCTGTTTTTT. Translation gives CAISVASGDTGELFF.

The chain carries TRBV2 and TRBJ2-1; 10 bases fit TRBD2. From germline, CDR1 is SNHLY and CDR2 FYNNEI. After removal of 6 bases from V and 6 bases from J, the junction contained 8 bases not matched to a gene. CDR3 size: 15 residues. The CDR3 DNA reads as TGTGCCAGCAGCCCAGCGGGGGGGCAGACCAATGAGCAGTTCTTC. Amino acid sequence: CASSPAGGQTNEQFF.

The chain is built from TRBV7-6 and TRBJ2-3; D remains unclear. V was shortened by 1 base and J by 0 bases, with 8 bases between the two germline ends. This CDR3 contains 15 residues. Per the germline V gene, CDR1 is SGHVS and CDR2 is FNYEAQ. CDR3: CASSLGQSSTDTQYF. The CDR3 DNA is TGTGCCAGCAGCTTAGGGCAGTCTAGCACAGATACGCAGTATTTT.

The chain uses TRBV19 and TRBJ2-7; 7 bases map to TRBD2. Germline values: CDR1 LNHDA, CDR2 SQIVND (reference sequence). The CDR3 consists of 13 residues. Trimming cost V 5 bases and J 2 bases; bases outside gene matches: 3. DNA of the CDR3: TGTGCCAGTAGTGCTAGCGGTCCCTACGAGCAGTACTTC. It translates to CASSASGPYEQYF. Filled out from reference TRBV19 and TRBJ2-7, the complete variable domain reads DGGITQSPKYLFRKEGQNVTLSCEQNLNHDAMYWYRQDPGQGLRLIYYSQIVNDFQKGDIAEGYSVSREKKESFPLTVTSAQKNPTAFYLCASSASGPYEQYFGPGTRLTVT.

The rearrangement joins TRBV3-1 (or the pseudogene TRBV3-2) to TRBJ2-5; 8 nucleotides align to TRBD1. CDR1 and CDR2 from the germline V gene are LGHDT and YNNKEL (reference sequence). The CDR3 sequence is 15 residues long. Trimming at V came to 6 bases and at J to 5 bases, leaving 11 bases not matched to a gene. The CDR3 DNA reads TGTGCCAGCAGACATAAGACAGGGGTCGGGGAGACCCAGTACTTC. Protein sequence: CASRHKTGVGETQYF.